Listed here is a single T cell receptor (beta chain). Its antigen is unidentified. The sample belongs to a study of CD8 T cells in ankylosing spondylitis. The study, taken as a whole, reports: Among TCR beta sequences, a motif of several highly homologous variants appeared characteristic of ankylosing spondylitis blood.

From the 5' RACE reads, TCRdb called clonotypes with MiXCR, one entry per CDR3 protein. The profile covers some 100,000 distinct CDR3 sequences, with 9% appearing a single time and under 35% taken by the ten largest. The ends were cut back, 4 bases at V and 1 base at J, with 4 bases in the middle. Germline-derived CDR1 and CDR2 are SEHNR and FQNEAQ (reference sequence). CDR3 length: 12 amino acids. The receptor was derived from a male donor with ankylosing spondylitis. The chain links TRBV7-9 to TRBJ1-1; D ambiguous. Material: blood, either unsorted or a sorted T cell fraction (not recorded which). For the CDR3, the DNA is TGTGCCAGCAGCTGCGGGAACACTGAAGCTTTCTTT. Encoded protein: CASSCGNTEAFF.